This section outlines one TCR beta chain sequence together with its context. Antigen specificity is unknown. Germline CDR1 and CDR2: SGHRS and YFSETQ. V trimming: 1 base; J trimming: 2 bases; junction bases outside the gene matches: 2. There are 15 residues in the CDR3. This specimen comes from a study of T cells in Graves' hyperthyroidism and ophthalmopathy. Patients showing uncontrolled infection, other autoimmune disease, pregnancy or lactation were ineligible. Whole-study results and caveats: From stable hyperthyroidism, ophthalmopathy was set apart by a 13 V-J model. Before onset, by a median of 6.5 months, the model predicted ophthalmopathy.

Regions amplified from RNA transcripts were the TCR beta CDR3 regions. The TCR CDR3 was amplified in a first-round RT-PCR using the HTBI primer set. TCRdb ran MiXCR on the multiplex PCR reads and lists one entry per CDR3 protein. The table lists around 690,000 distinct CDR3 sequences, less than 25% of them singletons. This TCR was recovered from a man aged 25-40 years with Graves' ophthalmopathy. This chain uses TRBV5-1 with TRBJ2-1, with 8 nucleotides matching TRBD2. The sequencing input was blood. CDR3 residues: CASSLNSGAYNEQFF. CDR3 coding DNA: TGCGCCAGCAGCTTGAATAGCGGGGCCTACAATGAGCAGTTCTTC.